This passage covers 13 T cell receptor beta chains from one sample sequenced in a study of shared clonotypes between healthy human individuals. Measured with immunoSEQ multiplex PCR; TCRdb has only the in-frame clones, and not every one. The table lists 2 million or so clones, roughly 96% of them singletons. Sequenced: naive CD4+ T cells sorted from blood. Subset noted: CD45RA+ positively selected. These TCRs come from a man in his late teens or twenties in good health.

CDR3 loop: CASSLTPADSTDTQYF. CDR3 nucleotides: TGTGCCAGCAGCTTGACCCCCGCCGACAGCACAGATACGCAGTATTTT. The chain combines TRBV11-3 with TRBJ2-3; no reliable D call. CDR1 SGHNT and CDR2 YENEEA come from the germline V gene. The CDR3 has 16 residues. The V end was cut by 3 bases, the J end by 0 bases, with 13 bases between. Combining the CDR3 with reference TRBV11-3 and TRBJ2-3 gives the whole variable domain EAGVVQSPRYKIIEKKQPVAFWCNPISGHNTLYWYLQNLGQGPELLIRYENEEAVDDSQLPKDRFSAERLKGVDSTLKIQPAELGDSAVYLCASSLTPADSTDTQYFGPGTRLTVL.

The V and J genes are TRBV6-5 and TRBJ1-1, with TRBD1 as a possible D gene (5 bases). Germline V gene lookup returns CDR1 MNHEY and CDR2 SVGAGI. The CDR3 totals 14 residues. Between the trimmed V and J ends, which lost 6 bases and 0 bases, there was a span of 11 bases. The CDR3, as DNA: TGTGCCAGCAGCACGGGACTCATGAACACTGAAGCTTTCTTT. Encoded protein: CASSTGLMNTEAFF.

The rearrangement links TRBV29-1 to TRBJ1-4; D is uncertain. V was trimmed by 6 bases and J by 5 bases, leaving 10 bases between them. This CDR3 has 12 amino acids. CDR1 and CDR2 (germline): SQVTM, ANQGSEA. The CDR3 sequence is CSVEQWNEKLFF. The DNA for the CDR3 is TGCAGCGTGGAACAATGGAATGAAAAACTGTTTTTT.

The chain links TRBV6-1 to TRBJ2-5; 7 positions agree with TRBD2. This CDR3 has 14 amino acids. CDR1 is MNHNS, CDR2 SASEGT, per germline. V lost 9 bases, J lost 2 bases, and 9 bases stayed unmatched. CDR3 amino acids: CASLGGFSQETQYF. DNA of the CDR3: TGTGCCAGTCTGGGGGGGTTCTCACAAGAGACCCAGTACTTC.

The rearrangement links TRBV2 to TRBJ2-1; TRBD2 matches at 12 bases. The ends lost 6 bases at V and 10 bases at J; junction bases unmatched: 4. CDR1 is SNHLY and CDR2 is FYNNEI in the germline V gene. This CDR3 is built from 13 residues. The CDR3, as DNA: TGTGCCAGCAGACTAGCGGGAGGAGGGGAGCAGTTCTTC. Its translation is CASRLAGGGEQFF.

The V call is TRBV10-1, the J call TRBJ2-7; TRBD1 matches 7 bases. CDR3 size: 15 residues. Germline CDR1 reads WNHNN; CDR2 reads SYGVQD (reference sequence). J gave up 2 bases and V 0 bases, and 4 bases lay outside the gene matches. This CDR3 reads CASSESNRGPYEQYF. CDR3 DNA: TGCGCCAGCAGTGAGTCCAACAGGGGACCCTACGAGCAGTACTTC.

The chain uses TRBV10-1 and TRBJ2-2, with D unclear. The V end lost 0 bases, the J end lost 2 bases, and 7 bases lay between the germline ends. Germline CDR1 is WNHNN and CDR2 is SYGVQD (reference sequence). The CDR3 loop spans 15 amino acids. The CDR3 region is CASSESAGNTGELFF. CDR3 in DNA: TGCGCCAGCAGTGAGTCGGCTGGAAACACCGGGGAGCTGTTTTTT.

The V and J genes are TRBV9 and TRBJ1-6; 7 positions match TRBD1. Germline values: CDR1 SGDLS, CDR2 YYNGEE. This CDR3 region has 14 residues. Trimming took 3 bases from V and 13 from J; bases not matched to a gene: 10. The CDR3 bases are TGTGCCAGCAGCGGAACACAGACAGGGAACCCCCTCCACTTT. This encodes CASSGTQTGNPLHF.

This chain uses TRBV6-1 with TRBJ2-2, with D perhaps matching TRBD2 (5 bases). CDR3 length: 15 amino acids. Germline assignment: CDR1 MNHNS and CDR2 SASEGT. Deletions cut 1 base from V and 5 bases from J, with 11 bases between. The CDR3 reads CASSEVLPGTGELFF. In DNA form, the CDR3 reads TGTGCCAGCAGTGAAGTCCTTCCGGGGACCGGGGAGCTGTTTTTT.

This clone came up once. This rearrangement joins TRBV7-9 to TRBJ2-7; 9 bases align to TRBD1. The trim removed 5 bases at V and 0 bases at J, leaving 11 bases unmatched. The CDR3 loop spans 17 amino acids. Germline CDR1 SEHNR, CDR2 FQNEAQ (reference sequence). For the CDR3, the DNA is TGTGCCAGCAGCAAGCACCTAGGGACAGGGTTCTCCTACGAGCAGTACTTC. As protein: CASSKHLGTGFSYEQYF.

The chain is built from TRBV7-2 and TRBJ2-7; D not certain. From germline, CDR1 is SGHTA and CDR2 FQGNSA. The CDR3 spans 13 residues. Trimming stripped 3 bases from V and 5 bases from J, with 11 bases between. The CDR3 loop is CASSFFTVHEQYF. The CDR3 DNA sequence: TGTGCCAGCAGCTTTTTCACTGTTCACGAGCAGTACTTC.

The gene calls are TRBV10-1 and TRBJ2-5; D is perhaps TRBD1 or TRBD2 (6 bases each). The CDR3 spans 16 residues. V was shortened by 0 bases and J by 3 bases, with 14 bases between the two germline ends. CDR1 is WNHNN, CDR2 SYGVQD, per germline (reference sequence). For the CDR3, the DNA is TGCGCCAGCAGTGAGTCTAAGGGGGGCCCGAAAGAGACCCAGTACTTC. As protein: CASSESKGGPKETQYF.

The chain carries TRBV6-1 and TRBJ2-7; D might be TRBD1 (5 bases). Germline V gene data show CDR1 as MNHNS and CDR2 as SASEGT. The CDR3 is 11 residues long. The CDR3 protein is CATAGNYEQYF. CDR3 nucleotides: TGTGCTACGGCAGGGAACTACGAGCAGTACTTC.